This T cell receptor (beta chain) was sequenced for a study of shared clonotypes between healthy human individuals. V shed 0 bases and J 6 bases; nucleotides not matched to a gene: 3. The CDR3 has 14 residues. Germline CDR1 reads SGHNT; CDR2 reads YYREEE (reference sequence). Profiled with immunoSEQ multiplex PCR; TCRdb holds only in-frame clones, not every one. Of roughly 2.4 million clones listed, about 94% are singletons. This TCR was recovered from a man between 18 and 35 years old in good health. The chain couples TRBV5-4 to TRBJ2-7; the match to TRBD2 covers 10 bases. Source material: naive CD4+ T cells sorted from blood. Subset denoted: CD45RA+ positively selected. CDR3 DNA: TGTGCCAGCAGCTTGGAGCGGGGGGGCCGCGAGCAGTACTTC. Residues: CASSLERGGREQYF. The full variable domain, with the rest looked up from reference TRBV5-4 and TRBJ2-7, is ETGVTQSPTHLIKTRGQQVTLRCSSQSGHNTVSWYQQALGQGPQFIFQYYREEENGRGNFPPRFSGLQFPNYSSELNVNALELDDSALYLCASSLERGGREQYFGPGTRLTVT.